This T cell receptor beta chain originates from a study of control samples from healthy donors and cancer patients. V was pared by 1 base and J by 8 bases, with 5 bases of the junction left unmatched. This CDR3 has 14 residues. CDR1 KGHDR and CDR2 SFDVKD come from the germline V gene. The method was immunoSEQ multiplex PCR; TCRdb's version includes in-frame clones alone and lacks a portion of them. The table has over 200,000 clones, almost 85% seen once. The source is a woman aged 60-70 years with lung cancer. The specimen sequenced was PBMCs. The chain combines TRBV24-1 with TRBJ1-2; TRBD1 aligns across 8 bases. The CDR3 here is CATSDFQGASGYTF. CDR3 nucleotide sequence: TGTGCCACCAGTGATTTTCAGGGGGCTAGCGGCTACACCTTC.